Below, 16 T cell receptor beta chains from the same sample are listed, as sequenced in a study of T cell changes during pregnancy in multiple sclerosis. Data came from immunoSEQ multiplex PCR; TCRdb stores just in-frame clones and leaves some out. The table lists around 88,000 clones, about 92% of them singletons. The starting material was peripheral blood, obtained in the first trimester of pregnancy. All receptors derive from a female donor with multiple sclerosis, enrolled in a pregnancy study.

CDR3 region: CASSYGGLAVETQYF. In DNA form, the CDR3 reads TGTGCCAGCAGTTACGGGGGACTAGCTGTGGAGACCCAGTACTTC. The chain carries TRBV6-5 and TRBJ2-5; 9 bases fit TRBD2. Germline V gene lookup returns CDR1 MNHEY and CDR2 SVGAGI. Trimming at V came to 2 bases and at J to 5 bases, leaving 6 bases not matched to a gene. The CDR3 runs to 15 residues.

The chain recombines TRBV27 with TRBJ2-3; D may be TRBD2 (5 bases). CDR1 and CDR2 from the germline V gene are MNHEY and SMNVEV (reference sequence). V was pared by 9 bases and J by 1 base, with 11 bases between. This CDR3 is 13 amino acids long. The CDR3 spells CASIGVGTDTQYF. The CDR3 DNA is TGTGCCAGTATCGGGGTTGGCACAGATACGCAGTATTTT.

The chain is built from TRBV6-6 and TRBJ1-1; no definite D call. The length of the CDR3 is 14 residues. The V and J ends lost 0 bases and 5 bases respectively, with 10 bases between them. Germline V gene sequence: CDR1 MNHNY, CDR2 SVGAGI (reference sequence). CDR3 sequence: CASSYSTGGTEAFF. The DNA for the CDR3 is TGTGCCAGCAGTTACTCGACGGGAGGGACTGAAGCTTTCTTT.

The chain uses TRBV28 and TRBJ1-5; possibly TRBD1 for D (5 bases). The CDR3 runs 12 residues. V shed 5 bases and J shed 4 bases, with 6 bases lying between them. The germline V gene encodes CDR1 MDHEN and CDR2 SYDVKM. The DNA for the CDR3 is TGTGCCAGCAGTCCAGGGAATCAGCCCCAGCATTTT. Translating gives CASSPGNQPQHF.

CDR3 residues: CASSAIRDTRYF. The DNA for the CDR3 is TGTGCCAGCAGTGCCATCCGGGATACGCGGTACTTC. The chain carries TRBV2 and TRBJ2-7, with a possible D match to TRBD2 (5 bases). Germline CDR1 SNHLY, CDR2 FYNNEI. With 4 bases removed from V and 12 bases from J, the gap between germline ends came to 16 bases. The CDR3 sequence is 12 residues long.

This chain uses TRBV5-1 with TRBJ1-4; D might be TRBD1 (5 bases). The length of the CDR3 is 13 residues. V dropped 8 bases and J dropped 8 bases, with 16 bases sitting between them. Germline assignment: CDR1 SGHRS and CDR2 YFSETQ. The chain's CDR3 is CASSPGAGEKLFF. The CDR3 coding sequence is TGCGCCAGTTCCCCAGGCGCAGGGGAAAAACTGTTTTTT. Variable domain in full (rest from reference TRBV5-1 and TRBJ1-4): KAGVTQTPRYLIKTRGQQVTLSCSPISGHRSVSWYQQTPGQGLQFLFEYFSETQRNKGNFPGRFSGRQFSNSRSEMNVSTLELGDSALYLCASSPGAGEKLFFGSGTQLSVL.

The J gene is TRBJ1-2, the V gene TRBV28; D may be TRBD1 (5 bases). Trimming took off 2 bases at V and 4 bases at J, with 14 bases between the two ends. CDR3 length: 15 amino acids. Germline V gene lookup returns CDR1 MDHEN and CDR2 SYDVKM. CDR3 sequence (DNA): TGTGCCAGCAGTTTAGGGGGGTCCGTATTCTATGGCTACACCTTC. This gives the protein CASSLGGSVFYGYTF.

The chain combines TRBV5-8 with TRBJ2-3; 8 bases are shared with TRBD1. CDR3 size: 15 residues. With V trimmed by 8 bases and J by 1 base, 9 bases remained unmatched. The germline V gene has CDR1 SGHTS and CDR2 YDEGEE. Here the CDR3 reads CASSREDRGTDTQYF. Written as DNA, the CDR3 is TGTGCCAGTAGTAGGGAGGACAGGGGCACAGATACGCAGTATTTT.

The chain joins TRBV9 to TRBJ1-2; the D gene is possibly TRBD1 (5 bases). The germline V gene has CDR1 SGDLS and CDR2 YYNGEE. V was trimmed by 0 bases and J by 4 bases, leaving 19 bases between them. CDR3 length equals 17 residues. The CDR3 DNA is TGTGCCAGCAGCGTAGGTAAAAGAGACAGTTCTCTCTATGGCTACACCTTC. Protein: CASSVGKRDSSLYGYTF.

The rearrangement uses TRBV5-1 and TRBJ2-7, with TRBD1 matching over 7 bases. CDR3 size: 15 residues. Losses at the gene ends were 4 bases for V and 0 bases for J; bases not matched to a gene: 7. Germline assignment: CDR1 SGHRS and CDR2 YFSETQ. CDR3 sequence reads: CASSRDSKSSYEQYF. The CDR3 DNA follows: TGCGCCAGCAGCCGGGACAGTAAAAGCTCCTACGAGCAGTACTTC.

The chain recombines TRBV18 with TRBJ2-7; 8 bases align to TRBD2. The CDR3 has 14 amino acids. Germline loops: CDR1 KGHSH, CDR2 LQKENI. The V and J ends lost 3 bases and 2 bases, in that order; junction bases with no gene match: 3. CDR3 residues: CASSPGTSPYEQYF. The CDR3 DNA reads as TGTGCCAGCTCACCCGGGACTAGTCCCTACGAGCAGTACTTC.

The rearrangement joins TRBV6-1 to TRBJ1-1, with D tentatively TRBD1 (5 bases). The CDR3 length is 12 residues. Germline V gives CDR1 MNHNS, CDR2 SASEGT. The V and J ends lost 6 bases and 7 bases respectively, with 12 bases between them. CDR3 sequence: CASSQGIGEAFF. In nucleotides, the CDR3 is TGTGCCAGCAGCCAGGGTATAGGTGAAGCTTTCTTT.

This chain uses TRBV13 with TRBJ2-7; 14 positions match TRBD2. Germline CDR1 and CDR2: PRHDT and FYEKMQ (reference sequence). Germline trimming cut 2 bases from V and 9 bases from J; bases unmatched to any gene: 3. The CDR3 spans 14 residues. For the CDR3, the DNA is TGTGCCAGCAGCTTAAAGACTAGCGGGAGGGCGCAGTACTTC. It translates to CASSLKTSGRAQYF.

V usage is TRBV6-1 and J usage is TRBJ2-4; no clear D. Trimming cost V 3 bases and J 0 bases, with 3 bases left between them. Germline V gene lookup returns CDR1 MNHNS and CDR2 SASEGT. The CDR3 is 13 amino acids. As DNA, the CDR3 is TGTGCCAGCAGTGACGGAGCCAAAAACATTCAGTACTTC. It codes for CASSDGAKNIQYF.

The chain is built from TRBV28 and TRBJ2-4; 9 positions agree with TRBD2. Germline V gene lookup returns CDR1 MDHEN and CDR2 SYDVKM. The CDR3 sequence is 14 residues long. V shed 3 bases, J shed 5 bases, and the junction held 2 bases outside the gene matches. Written as DNA, the CDR3 is TGTGCCAGCAGTTTGGCGGGGGGGCAAAACATTCAGTACTTC. Its translation is CASSLAGGQNIQYF.

The table lists this clone with a count of one. The rearrangement joins TRBV9 to TRBJ2-5; 11 nucleotides agree with TRBD2. CDR3 size: 16 residues. The ends lost 0 bases at V and 7 bases at J; junction bases unmatched: 8. CDR1 is SGDLS and CDR2 is YYNGEE in the germline V gene. The CDR3 region is CASSVGLAGGYGTQYF. In DNA form, the CDR3 reads TGTGCCAGCAGCGTAGGGCTAGCGGGAGGCTACGGGACCCAGTACTTC.